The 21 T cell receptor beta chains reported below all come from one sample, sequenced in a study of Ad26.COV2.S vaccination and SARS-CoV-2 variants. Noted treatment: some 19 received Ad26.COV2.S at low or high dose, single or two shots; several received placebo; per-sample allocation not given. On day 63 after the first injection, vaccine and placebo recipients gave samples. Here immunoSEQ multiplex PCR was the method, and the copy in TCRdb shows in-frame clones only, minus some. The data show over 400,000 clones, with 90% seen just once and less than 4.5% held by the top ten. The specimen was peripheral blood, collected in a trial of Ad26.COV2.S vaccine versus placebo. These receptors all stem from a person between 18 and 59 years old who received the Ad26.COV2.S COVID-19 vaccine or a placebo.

CDR3 loop: CASREGPPDFYEQYF. The CDR3 DNA follows: TGCGCCAGCAGGGAGGGACCTCCCGACTTCTACGAGCAGTACTTC. The V and J genes are TRBV10-1 and TRBJ2-7; possible D gene TRBD2, 6 bases. The CDR3 has 15 residues. The V end lost 6 bases, the J end lost 3 bases, and 18 bases lay between the germline ends. Germline assignment: CDR1 WNHNN and CDR2 SYGVQD (reference sequence).

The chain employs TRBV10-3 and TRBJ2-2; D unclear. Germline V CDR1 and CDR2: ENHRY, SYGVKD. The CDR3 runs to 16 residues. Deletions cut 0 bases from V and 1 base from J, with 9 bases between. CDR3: CAISESGQMNTGELFF. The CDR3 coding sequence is TGTGCCATCAGTGAGTCGGGTCAGATGAACACCGGGGAGCTGTTTTTT.

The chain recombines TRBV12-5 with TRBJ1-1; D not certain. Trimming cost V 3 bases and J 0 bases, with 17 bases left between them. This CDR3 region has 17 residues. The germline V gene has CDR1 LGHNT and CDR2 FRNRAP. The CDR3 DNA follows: TGTGCTAGTGGTTTAGGGTCGAGCCTCAGGATGAACACTGAAGCTTTCTTT. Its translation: CASGLGSSLRMNTEAFF.

Written as DNA, the CDR3 is TGTGCCAGCAGCCCTCGGGACAGGGTGGTTGAAGCTTTCTTT. Protein: CASSPRDRVVEAFF. The chain couples TRBV6-2 or TRBV6-3 to TRBJ1-1, with 9 bases that match TRBD1. Germline assignment: CDR1 MNHEY and CDR2 SVGEGT. This CDR3 spans 14 amino acids. V shed 6 bases, J shed 7 bases, and the junction held 9 bases outside the gene matches.

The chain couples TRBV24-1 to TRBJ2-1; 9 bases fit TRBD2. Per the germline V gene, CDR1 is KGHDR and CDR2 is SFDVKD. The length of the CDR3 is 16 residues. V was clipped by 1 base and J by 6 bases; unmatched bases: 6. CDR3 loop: CATSDFRREGLNEQFF. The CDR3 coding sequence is TGTGCCACCAGTGATTTCCGGCGGGAGGGCCTCAATGAGCAGTTCTTC.

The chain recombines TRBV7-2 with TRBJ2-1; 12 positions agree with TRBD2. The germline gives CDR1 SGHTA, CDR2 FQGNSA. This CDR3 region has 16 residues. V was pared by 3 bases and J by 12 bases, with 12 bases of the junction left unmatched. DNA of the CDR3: TGTGCCAGCAGCTTGGGGCTAGGACTAGCGGGATATGGGCAGTTCTTC. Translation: CASSLGLGLAGYGQFF.

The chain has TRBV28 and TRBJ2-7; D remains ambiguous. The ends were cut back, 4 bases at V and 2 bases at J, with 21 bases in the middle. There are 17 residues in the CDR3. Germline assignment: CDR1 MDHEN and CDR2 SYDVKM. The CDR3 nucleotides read TGTGCCAGCAGTTCACCCCTTGACTCACCTAATCCCTACGAGCAGTACTTC. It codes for CASSSPLDSPNPYEQYF.

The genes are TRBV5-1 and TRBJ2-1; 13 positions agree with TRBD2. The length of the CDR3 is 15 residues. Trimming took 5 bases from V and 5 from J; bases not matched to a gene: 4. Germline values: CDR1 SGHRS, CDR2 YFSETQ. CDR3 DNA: TGCGCCAGCAGTACCGGACTAGCGGGAGACAATGAGCAGTTCTTC. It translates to CASSTGLAGDNEQFF.

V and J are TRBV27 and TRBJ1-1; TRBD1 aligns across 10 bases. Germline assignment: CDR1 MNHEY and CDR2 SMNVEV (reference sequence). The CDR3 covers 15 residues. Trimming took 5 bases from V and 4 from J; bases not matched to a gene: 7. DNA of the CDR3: TGTGCCAGCAGTGGGTTACGGGACAGGGGCACTGAAGCTTTCTTT. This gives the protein CASSGLRDRGTEAFF.

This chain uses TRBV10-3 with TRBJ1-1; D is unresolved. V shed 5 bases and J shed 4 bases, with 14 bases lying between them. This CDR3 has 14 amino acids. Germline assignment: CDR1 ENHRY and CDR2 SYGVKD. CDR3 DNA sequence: TGTGCCATCAGTAAAAAGACGGAAGGCACTGAAGCTTTCTTT. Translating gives CAISKKTEGTEAFF.

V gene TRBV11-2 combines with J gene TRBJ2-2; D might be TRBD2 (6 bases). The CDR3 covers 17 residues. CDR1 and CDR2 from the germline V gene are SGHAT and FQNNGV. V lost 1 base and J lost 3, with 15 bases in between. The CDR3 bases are TGTGCCAGCAGCTTAGTCGTGTCGGACTACTACACCGGGGAGCTGTTTTTT. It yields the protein CASSLVVSDYYTGELFF.

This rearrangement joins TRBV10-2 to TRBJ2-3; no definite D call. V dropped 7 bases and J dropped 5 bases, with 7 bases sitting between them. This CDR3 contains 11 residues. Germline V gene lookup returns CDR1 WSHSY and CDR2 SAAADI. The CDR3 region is CASTEEDTQYF. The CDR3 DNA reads TGCGCCAGCACCGAGGAAGATACGCAGTATTTT.

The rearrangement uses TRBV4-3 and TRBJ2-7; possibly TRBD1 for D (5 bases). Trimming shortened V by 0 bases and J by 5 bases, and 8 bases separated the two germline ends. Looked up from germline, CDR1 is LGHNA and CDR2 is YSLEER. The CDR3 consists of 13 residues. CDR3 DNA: TGCGCCAGCAGCCAAGACAGGGTTGACGAGCAGTACTTC. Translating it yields CASSQDRVDEQYF.

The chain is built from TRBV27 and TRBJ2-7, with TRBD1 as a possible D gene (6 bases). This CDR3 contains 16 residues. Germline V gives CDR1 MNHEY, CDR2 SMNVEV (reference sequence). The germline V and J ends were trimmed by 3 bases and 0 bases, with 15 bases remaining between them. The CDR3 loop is CASSLLTGSVSYEQYF. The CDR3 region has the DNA TGTGCCAGCAGTTTGCTTACAGGGTCCGTCTCCTACGAGCAGTACTTC.

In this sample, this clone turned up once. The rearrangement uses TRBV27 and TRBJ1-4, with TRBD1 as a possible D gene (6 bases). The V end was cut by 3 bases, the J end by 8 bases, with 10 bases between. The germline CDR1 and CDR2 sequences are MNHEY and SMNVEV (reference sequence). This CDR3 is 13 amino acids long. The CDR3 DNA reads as TGTGCCAGCAGTTTTCAGGGGCGGGAAAAACTGTTTTTT. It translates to CASSFQGREKLFF.

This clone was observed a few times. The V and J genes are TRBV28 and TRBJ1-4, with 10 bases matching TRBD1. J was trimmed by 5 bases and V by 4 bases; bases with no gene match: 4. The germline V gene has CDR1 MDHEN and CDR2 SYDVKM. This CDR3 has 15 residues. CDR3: CASSYSTGGNEKLFF. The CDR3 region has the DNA TGTGCCAGCAGTTACTCGACAGGGGGCAATGAAAAACTGTTTTTT.

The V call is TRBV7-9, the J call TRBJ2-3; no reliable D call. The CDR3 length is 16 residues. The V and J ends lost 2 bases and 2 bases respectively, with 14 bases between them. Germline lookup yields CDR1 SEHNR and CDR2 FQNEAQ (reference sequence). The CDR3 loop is CASSLIDRHSTDTQYF. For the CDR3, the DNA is TGTGCCAGCAGCTTAATCGACCGTCATTCCACAGATACGCAGTATTTT.

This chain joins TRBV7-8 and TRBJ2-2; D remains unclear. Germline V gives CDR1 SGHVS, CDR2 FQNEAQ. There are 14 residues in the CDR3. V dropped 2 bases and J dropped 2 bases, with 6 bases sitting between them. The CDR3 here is CASSLPPNTGELFF. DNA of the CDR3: TGTGCCAGCAGCTTACCCCCCAACACCGGGGAGCTGTTTTTT. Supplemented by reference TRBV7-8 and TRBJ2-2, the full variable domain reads GAGVSQSPRYKVAKRGQDVALRCDPISGHVSLFWYQQALGQGPEFLTYFQNEAQLDKSGLPSDRFFAERPEGSVSTLKIQRTQQEDSAVYLCASSLPPNTGELFFGEGSRLTVL.

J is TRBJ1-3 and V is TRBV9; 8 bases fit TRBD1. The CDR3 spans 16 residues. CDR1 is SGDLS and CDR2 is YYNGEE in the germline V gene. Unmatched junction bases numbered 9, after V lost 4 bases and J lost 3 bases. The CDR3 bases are TGTGCCAGCAGCCCGGACAGGGTGGCTCTTGGAAACACCATATATTTT. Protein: CASSPDRVALGNTIYF.

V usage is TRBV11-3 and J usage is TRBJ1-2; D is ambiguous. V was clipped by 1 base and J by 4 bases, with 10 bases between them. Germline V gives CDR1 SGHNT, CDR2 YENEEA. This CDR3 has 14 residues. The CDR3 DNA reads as TGTGCCAGCAGCTTAGTTGAGGATGGCTATGGCTACACCTTC. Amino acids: CASSLVEDGYGYTF.

The CDR3 sequence: CASSDPGQGREAFF. CDR3 sequence (DNA): TGTGCCAGCAGTGATCCCGGCCAGGGACGGGAAGCTTTCTTT. This sequence joins TRBV25-1 and TRBJ1-1; tentative D call: TRBD1 (5 bases). This CDR3 has 14 residues. V lost 3 bases and J 8 bases, leaving 16 bases between the germline ends. Germline V gene lookup returns CDR1 MGHDK and CDR2 SYGVNS.